Only a few counts were recorded for the clone carrying this T cell receptor (beta chain). The source of the sample is a study of blood T cells in healthy people across ages. From germline, CDR1 is SGHTA and CDR2 FQGNSA. This CDR3 region has 16 residues. A second PCR, run for roughly 6 to 11 cycles, used a sample-barcoded 5' primer plus a J-beta primer mix. TCRdb ran MiXCR on the 5' RACE reads and lists one entry per CDR3 protein. Among hundreds of thousands of distinct CDR3 sequences, about half were seen once, and the ten largest hold 15% to 20%. Each donor supplied roughly 9.2 milliliters of peripheral blood. Per-sample PBMC isolation yielded at least 6.5 million cells.

The sequenced sample consisted of blood. V and J are TRBV7-2 and TRBJ2-5; 8 bases match TRBD1. The DNA end is a closer match to TRBJ2-7, so the J assignment may be wrong. This sequence was found in a man older than 75 in good health. The CDR3 reads CASSLAGRGPIREQYF. CDR3 DNA: TGTGCCAGCAGCTTAGCTGGCAGGGGGCCAATACGCGAGCAGTACTTC.